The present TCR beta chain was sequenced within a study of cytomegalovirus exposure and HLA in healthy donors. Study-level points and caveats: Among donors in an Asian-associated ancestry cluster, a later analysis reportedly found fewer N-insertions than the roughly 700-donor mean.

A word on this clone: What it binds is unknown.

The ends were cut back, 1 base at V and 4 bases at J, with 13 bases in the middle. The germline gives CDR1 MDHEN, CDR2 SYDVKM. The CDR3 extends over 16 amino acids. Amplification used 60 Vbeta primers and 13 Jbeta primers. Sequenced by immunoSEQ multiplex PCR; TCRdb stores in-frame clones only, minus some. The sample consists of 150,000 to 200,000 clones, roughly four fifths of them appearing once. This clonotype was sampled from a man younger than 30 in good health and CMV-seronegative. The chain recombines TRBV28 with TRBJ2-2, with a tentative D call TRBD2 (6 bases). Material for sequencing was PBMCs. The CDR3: CASSLLFSGVTGELFF. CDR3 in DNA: TGTGCCAGCAGTTTATTGTTTAGCGGAGTCACCGGGGAGCTGTTTTTT.